This T cell receptor beta chain emerged from a study of T cell repertoires in cytomegalovirus infection. About the study: The authors used CMV epitopes that were HLA-C-restricted (recently identified) and HLA-B-restricted (well studied). CMV infection and matching HLA type were both indicated by public TCR beta signatures.

Germline loops: CDR1 MDHEN, CDR2 SYDVKM. There are 14 residues in the CDR3. V was shortened by 0 bases and J by 2 bases, with 7 bases between the two germline ends. As regards this clonotype: The antigen is not known.

TCRdb itself ran the reads through MiXCR, one entry per CDR3 protein. The sample consists of almost 90,000 distinct CDR3 sequences, about 31% of them appearing once. General study points: Public TCR beta family frequency separated CMV-and-HLA carriers, including in an independent cohort. In two of eight donors, the top clonotype was HLA-C-restricted CMV-specific.

The material was CD8+ T cells from cultured PBMCs, obtained from culture after CMV antigen stimulation. The receptor's source is a human donor in good health (CMV status not recorded). Some clones in this sample may be carry-over from other donors' samples. This rearrangement joins TRBV28 to TRBJ1-2; D unresolved. The CDR3 nucleotides are TGTGCCAGCAGTTTATGGAAGGACAACTATGGCTACACCTTC. This encodes CASSLWKDNYGYTF.